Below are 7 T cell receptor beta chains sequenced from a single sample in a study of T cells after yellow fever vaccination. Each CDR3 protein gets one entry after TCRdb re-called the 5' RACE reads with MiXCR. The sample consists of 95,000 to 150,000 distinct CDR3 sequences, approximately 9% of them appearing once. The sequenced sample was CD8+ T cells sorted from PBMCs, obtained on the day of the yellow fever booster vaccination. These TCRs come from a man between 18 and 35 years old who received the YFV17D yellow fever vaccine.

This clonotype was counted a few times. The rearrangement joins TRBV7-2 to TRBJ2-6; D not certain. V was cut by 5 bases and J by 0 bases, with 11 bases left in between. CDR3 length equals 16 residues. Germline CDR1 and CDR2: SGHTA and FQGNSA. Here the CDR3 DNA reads TGTGCCAGCAGCCCCTCGATTTTCTCTGGGGCCAACGTCCTGACTTTC. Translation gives CASSPSIFSGANVLTF.

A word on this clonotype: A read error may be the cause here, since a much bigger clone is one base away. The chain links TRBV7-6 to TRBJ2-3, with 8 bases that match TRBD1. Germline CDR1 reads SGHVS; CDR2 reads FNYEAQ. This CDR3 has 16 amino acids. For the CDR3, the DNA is TGTGCCAGCAGCTTAGGGACAGGGCGGTTTACAGATACGCTGTATTTT. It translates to CASSLGTGRFTDTLYF.

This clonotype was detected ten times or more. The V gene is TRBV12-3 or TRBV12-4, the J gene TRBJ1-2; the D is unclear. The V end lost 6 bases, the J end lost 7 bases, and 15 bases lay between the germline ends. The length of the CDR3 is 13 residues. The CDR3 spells CASRAVGSGGYTF. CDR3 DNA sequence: TGTGCCAGCAGGGCAGTAGGGTCCGGTGGCTACACCTTC.

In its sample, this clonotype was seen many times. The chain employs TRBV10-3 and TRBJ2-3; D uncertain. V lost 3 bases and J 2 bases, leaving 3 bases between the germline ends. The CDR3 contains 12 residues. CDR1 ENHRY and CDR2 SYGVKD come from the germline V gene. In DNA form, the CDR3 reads TGTGCCATCAGTGACCCCACAGATACGCAGTATTTT. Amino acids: CAISDPTDTQYF.

The CDR3 nucleotides read TGTGCCAGCAGCTTAGATTTGTGGGCAAGGGGGGAGTACGAGCAGTACTTC. Translation: CASSLDLWARGEYEQYF. The rearrangement joins TRBV11-2 to TRBJ2-7; D is perhaps TRBD1 or TRBD2 (6 bases each). The CDR3 is 17 residues long. Trimming stripped 0 bases from V and 4 bases from J, with 19 bases between. The germline CDR1 and CDR2 sequences are SGHAT and FQNNGV.

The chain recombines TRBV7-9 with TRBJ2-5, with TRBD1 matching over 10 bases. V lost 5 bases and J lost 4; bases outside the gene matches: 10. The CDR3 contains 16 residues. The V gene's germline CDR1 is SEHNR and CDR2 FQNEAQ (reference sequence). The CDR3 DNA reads TGTGCCAGCAGCCTCTCGACAGGGGGCCTAGGAGAGACCCAGTACTTC. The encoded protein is CASSLSTGGLGETQYF.

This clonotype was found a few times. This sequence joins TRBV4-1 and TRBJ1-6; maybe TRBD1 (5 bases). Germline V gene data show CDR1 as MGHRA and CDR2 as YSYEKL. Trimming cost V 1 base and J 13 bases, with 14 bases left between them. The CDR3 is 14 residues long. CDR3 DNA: TGCGCCAGCAGCCAAGTAACAGGCCTCCTTCCCCTCCACTTT. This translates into CASSQVTGLLPLHF.